This entry features one T cell receptor (beta chain) sequence. Antigen: not known. This specimen belongs to a study of T cell responses to AZD1222 COVID-19 vaccine. The study's findings and limits: Clonal diversity was possibly underestimated, and the donors were mostly white British, with more females. Researchers took repertoire samples only after the peak T cell response had come. Only a handful of AZD1222 recipients, several in all, had baseline seropositivity.

Generated by immunoSEQ multiplex PCR, the TCRdb table keeps only in-frame clones and is missing some. The sample consists of over 45,000 clones, approximately 86% of them appearing once. V was cut by 5 bases and J by 5 bases, with 13 bases left in between. This CDR3 has 13 amino acids. Germline values: CDR1 MNHNY, CDR2 SVGAGI (reference sequence). The input for sequencing was peripheral blood, taken on day 0 of AZD1222 vaccination. The sequence derives from an adult in good health. The V gene is TRBV6-6, the J gene TRBJ2-7; D might be TRBD1 or TRBD2, each matching 5 bases. CDR3: CASSPGTENEQYF. The CDR3 DNA sequence: TGTGCCAGCAGTCCCGGGACGGAAAACGAGCAGTACTTC.